Listed here is a single T cell receptor beta chain. Its antigen is undetermined. This specimen comes from a study of shared clonotypes between healthy human individuals. In the study overall: The donors, a couple of women and a few men, were aged 18 to 49.

As defined, naive CD8 cells were CD45RO-negative and positively selected for CCR7, with terminally differentiated effector memory CD45RA+ cells excluded. Deletions cut 4 bases from V and 3 bases from J, with 15 bases between. The germline V gene encodes CDR1 SGDLS and CDR2 YYNGEE. This CDR3 is built from 15 residues. Some clones are missing from TCRdb's copy, which holds only in-frame ones; the method was immunoSEQ multiplex PCR. Of approximately 840,000 clones in the sample, approximately 97% were seen once. Regarding the study as a whole: Large depth notwithstanding, sorted-subset sequencing proved incomplete by rarefaction. Clonotypes not shared had lower generation probabilities than those common to all four donors. Naive subsets usually exceeded memory subsets in estimated richness.

Sequenced sample: naive CD8+ T cells sorted from blood. The TCR sequence derives from a man aged 25-45 years in good health. The chain has TRBV9 and TRBJ2-3; D ambiguous. This CDR3 reads CASSPKSRVTDTQYF. In nucleotides, the CDR3 is TGTGCCAGCAGCCCCAAGTCCCGGGTAACAGATACGCAGTATTTT. The full variable domain, completed using reference TRBV9 and TRBJ2-3, is DSGVTQTPKHLITATGQRVTLRCSPRSGDLSVYWYQQSLDQGLQFLIQYYNGEERAKGNILERFSAQQFPDLHSELNLSSLELGDSALYFCASSPKSRVTDTQYFGPGTRLTVL.